Shown below are 8 T cell receptor beta chains from a single sample sequenced in a study of identical twins. TCRdb reanalysed the 5' RACE reads using MiXCR and keeps one entry per CDR3 protein. The data hold under 450,000 distinct CDR3 sequences, with approximately 17% observed a single time. Sequencing was carried out using naive T cells sorted from blood. These receptors all come from a man aged 45-65 years in good health.

This clonotype occurred many times. The V gene is TRBV29-1, the J gene TRBJ1-1; no clear D. V lost 2 bases and J 2 bases, leaving 9 bases between the germline ends. CDR1 is SQVTM and CDR2 is ANQGSEA in the germline V gene. CDR3 size: 13 residues. CDR3 residues: CSVEPPGNTEAFF. The CDR3, as DNA: TGCAGCGTTGAACCCCCGGGCAACACTGAAGCTTTCTTT.

This clonotype was recorded many times. The V and J genes are TRBV24-1 and TRBJ2-4; either TRBD1 or TRBD2 may fit D (5 bases each). Germline assignment: CDR1 KGHDR and CDR2 SFDVKD. This CDR3 contains 14 residues. V shed 4 bases and J shed 7 bases, with 13 bases lying between them. In DNA, the CDR3 is TGTGCCACCAGTGAAACCGGGACCAGCAACATTCAGTACTTC. Its protein is CATSETGTSNIQYF.

The rearrangement links TRBV4-3 to TRBJ2-3; 8 bases map to TRBD2. The ends lost 0 bases at V and 5 bases at J; junction bases unmatched: 7. This CDR3 has 16 amino acids. Per germline, CDR1 LGHNA and CDR2 YSLEER. The CDR3: CASSQDLTGGVDTQYF. DNA for the CDR3: TGCGCCAGCAGCCAAGATTTAACCGGGGGGGTAGATACGCAGTATTTT.

This clonotype has at least ten counts. V gene TRBV14 combines with J gene TRBJ2-7; D ambiguous. Trimming pared 1 base from V and 6 bases from J, leaving 4 bases between. Germline V gene lookup returns CDR1 SGHDN and CDR2 FVKESK. The CDR3 is 11 amino acids. The CDR3: CASSQVREQYF. The CDR3 coding sequence is TGTGCCAGCAGCCAAGTTCGCGAGCAGTACTTC.

This clonotype was observed a few times. The chain has TRBV20-1 and TRBJ2-3; D may be TRBD2 (6 bases). The germline V and J ends were trimmed by 0 bases and 2 bases, with 15 bases remaining between them. Germline V gene lookup returns CDR1 DFQATT and CDR2 SNEGSKA (reference sequence). This CDR3 contains 16 residues. CDR3 in DNA: TGCAGTGCTAGAGATGGGTGGGGACTCCCCACAGATACGCAGTATTTT. Translating it yields CSARDGWGLPTDTQYF.

V gene TRBV5-1 combines with J gene TRBJ1-5; D is unresolved. The CDR3 is 20 amino acids. Germline assignment: CDR1 SGHRS and CDR2 YFSETQ. V was trimmed by 2 bases and J by 2 bases, leaving 26 bases between them. The CDR3 DNA reads TGCGCCAGCAGCTTAGACATCCTGCAGGTCCGCGGGTACGGCAATCAGCCCCAGCATTTT. Its protein product is CASSLDILQVRGYGNQPQHF. Combining the CDR3 with reference TRBV5-1 and TRBJ1-5 gives the whole variable domain KAGVTQTPRYLIKTRGQQVTLSCSPISGHRSVSWYQQTPGQGLQFLFEYFSETQRNKGNFPGRFSGRQFSNSRSEMNVSTLELGDSALYLCASSLDILQVRGYGNQPQHFGDGTRLSIL.

This sequence joins TRBV11-2 and TRBJ2-1; 14 nucleotides match TRBD2. V lost 5 bases to trimming and J lost 6 bases; unmatched junction nucleotides: 9. The germline gives CDR1 SGHAT, CDR2 FQNNGV. This CDR3 has 17 amino acids. The chain's CDR3 is CASSRLGTSGSINEQFF. The CDR3 DNA is TGTGCCAGCAGCAGATTAGGGACTAGCGGGAGTATCAATGAGCAGTTCTTC.

In its sample, this clonotype was seen a few times. The J gene is TRBJ2-1, the V gene TRBV6-2 or TRBV6-3, with 11 bases that match TRBD1. J gave up 9 bases and V 6 bases, and 7 bases lay outside the gene matches. Germline V gives CDR1 MNHEY, CDR2 SVGEGT. There are 14 residues in the CDR3. The CDR3 nucleotides are TGTGCCAGCAGAGGACAGGGGGCGCGGGGTGAGCAGTTCTTC. Translation: CASRGQGARGEQFF.